These T cell receptor beta chains were read from a single sample in a study of CD8 T cells in ankylosing spondylitis. A single record per CDR3 protein comes from TCRdb applying MiXCR to the 5' RACE reads. The table includes a few hundred thousand distinct CDR3 sequences, about 20% detected once. The sequencing sample was made of blood, either unsorted or a sorted T cell fraction (not recorded which). The source of these receptors is a male donor with ankylosing spondylitis or in good health (not recorded which). The CDR3 runs from the conserved cysteine through the conserved F or W. D genes are given only for firm matches. The size field is filled for only some rows; it gives once, few, many or a size class.

>TRBJ2-3|.|.|TRBV4-3
TGCGCCAGCAGCAGTGACAGGTCAAGCACAGATACGCAGTATTTT
CASSSDRSSTDTQYF
>TRBJ2-5|.|.|TRBV29-1
TGCAGCGTTGAGCTCAGTCAAGAGACCCAGTACTTC
CSVELSQETQYF
>TRBJ1-2|few|.|TRBV12-3/TRBV12-4
TGTGCCAGCAGTTCCGAGAACACCGGTTGGGAGGAGACCTTC
CASSSENTGWEETF
>TRBJ2-3|few|.|TRBV12-5
TGTGCTAGTGGCCCCTACGGAGTTGGGTTCCCAGATACGCAGTATTTT
CASGPYGVGFPDTQYF
>TRBJ2-3|.|.|TRBV5-6
TGTGCCAGCAGCTTGGTGCAGGATCCAGATACGCAGTATTTT
CASSLVQDPDTQYF
>TRBJ1-3|.|TRBD1|TRBV4-1
TGCGCCAGCAGCCAAGAATTGACAGGGTGGGGAAACACCATATATTTT
CASSQELTGWGNTIYF
>TRBJ2-1|few|.|TRBV19
TGTGCCAGTAGGGTCTCTTCTCCGAGCAATGAGCAGTTCTTC
CASRVSSPSNEQFF
>TRBJ1-5|.|TRBD1|TRBV11-2
TGTGCCAGCAGCCGGACAGGAGGGGATCAGCCCCAGCATTTT
CASSRTGGDQPQHF
>TRBJ2-3|few|TRBD2|TRBV6-5
TGTGCCAGCAGTTCACAACCGGGACTAGCGTGGGATACGCAGTATTTT
CASSSQPGLAWDTQYF
>TRBJ2-7|many|.|TRBV7-6
TGTGCCAGCAGCTTAGAGCTCGGGGACTCCTACGAGCAGTACTTC
CASSLELGDSYEQYF
>TRBJ2-4|.|.|TRBV5-1
TGCGCCAGCACCCAGTACCCGGCGGCCAAAAACATTCAGTACTTC
CASTQYPAAKNIQYF
>TRBJ2-3|.|.|TRBV4-1
TGCGCCAGCAGCCTCAGGATGAGGGGAGGTTGGGAAGATACGCAGTATTTT
CASSLRMRGGWEDTQYF
>TRBJ1-1|.|TRBD1|TRBV7-6
TGTGCCAGCAGCTCCCGGACAGGGGAGAACACTGAAGCTTTCTTT
CASSSRTGENTEAFF
>TRBJ2-7|few|TRBD1|TRBV27
TGTGCCAGCAGTTTTGCTGCAGGGGGTGACTCCTACGAGCAGTACTTC
CASSFAAGGDSYEQYF
>TRBJ2-5|.|.|TRBV20-1
TGCAGTGCTAGGCTGTGGGGGCAAGAGACCCAGTACTTC
CSARLWGQETQYF
>TRBJ2-7|medium-sized|.|TRBV12-3/TRBV12-4
TGTGCCAGCAGTCCAGATTCCTACGAGCAGTACTTC
CASSPDSYEQYF
>TRBJ2-7|.|TRBD1|TRBV7-9
TGTGCCAGCGGGACAGGGGGTTCCTACGAGCAGTACTTC
CASGTGGSYEQYF
>TRBJ2-1|.|.|TRBV4-1
TGCGCCAGCAGCCAAGGGCCCCCTAGCTCCTACAATGAGCAGTTCTTC
CASSQGPPSSYNEQFF
>TRBJ2-7|few|.|TRBV10-3
TGTGCCACCAGAGAAGGGTCCTACGAGCAGTACTTC
CATREGSYEQYF
>TRBJ2-2|few|.|TRBV7-8
TGTGCCAGCAACGACAGGCCGAACACCGGGGAGCTGTTTTTT
CASNDRPNTGELFF
>TRBJ1-4|many|TRBD1|TRBV4-2
TGTGCCAGCAGCCACCCCGACAAACCCGGGACAGGGGGGTTGTCTAATGAAAAACTGTTTTTT
CASSHPDKPGTGGLSNEKLFF
>TRBJ1-5|.|.|TRBV4-3
TGCGCCAGCAGCCAAGATCTATATAGCAATCAGCCCCAGCATTTT
CASSQDLYSNQPQHF
>TRBJ2-1|.|.|TRBV7-2
TGTGCCAGCAGCCACACTAGTTCGCATGAGCAGTTCTTC
CASSHTSSHEQFF
>TRBJ2-7|many|.|TRBV6-2/TRBV6-3
TGTGCCAGCAGACCCGGGTCCCCTTTAGGCGAGCAGTACTTC
CASRPGSPLGEQYF
>TRBJ2-1|.|TRBD2|TRBV29-1
TGCAGCGTTGAAGAAGCGGGAGGTGGCCCGGGGTACAATGAGCAGTTCTTC
CSVEEAGGGPGYNEQFF
>TRBJ1-6|few|TRBD1|TRBV4-1
TGCGCCAGCAGCCCAGGGACAGGGAGGGATTCACCCCTCCACTTT
CASSPGTGRDSPLHF
>TRBJ2-2|.|TRBD1|TRBV3-1
TGTGCCAGCAGCCAAGTGGACAGGGTAGACGGGGAGCTGTTTTTT
CASSQVDRVDGELFF
>TRBJ2-3|.|.|TRBV3-1
TGTGCCAGCAGCCAAGATAGGGATCCTAACACTGATACGCAGTATTTT
CASSQDRDPNTDTQYF
>TRBJ1-4|few|TRBD1|TRBV7-6
TGTGCCAGCAGCTCCCAACTCAGGACAGGGCGCGAAAAACTGTTTTTT
CASSSQLRTGREKLFF
>TRBJ2-7|.|.|TRBV9
TGTGCCAGCAGTGACACAGGGTCGGACGAGCAGTACTTC
CASSDTGSDEQYF
>TRBJ1-1|.|.|TRBV12-3/TRBV12-4
TGTGCCAGCAGTCCGTCCCTCATTCAGCTGAACACTGAAGCTTTCTTT
CASSPSLIQLNTEAFF
>TRBJ2-7|many|.|TRBV4-3
TGCGCCAGCAGCCCACATGCGGGGAATCCCTACGAGCAGTACTTC
CASSPHAGNPYEQYF
>TRBJ1-1|.|.|TRBV29-1
TGCAGCGTTTTAAGGGCTGGGTACACTGAAGCTTTCTTT
CSVLRAGYTEAFF
>TRBJ2-1|.|.|TRBV27
TGTGCCAGCAGTTCAGATGAGACGTTCTACAATGAGCAGTTCTTC
CASSSDETFYNEQFF
>TRBJ2-1|few|.|TRBV7-3
TGTGCCAGCAGCTTATATCTGTGGGACAATGAGCAGTTCTTC
CASSLYLWDNEQFF
>TRBJ2-1|few|.|TRBV5-8
TGTGCCAGCAGCTTGGATTCTGGGGGAAACTCCTACAATGAGCAGTTCTTC
CASSLDSGGNSYNEQFF
>TRBJ2-7|few|.|TRBV27
TGTGCCAGCAGTTTGAGGGCTAGCGCCTCCTACGAGCAGTACTTC
CASSLRASASYEQYF
>TRBJ1-2|few|.|TRBV3-1
TGTGCCAGCAGCCAAGCCGACGCGGAGTATGGCTACACCTTC
CASSQADAEYGYTF
>TRBJ2-7|few|.|TRBV7-9
TGTGCCAGCAGCGTTCAGGAGACCTCCTACGAGCAGTACTTC
CASSVQETSYEQYF
>TRBJ2-5|few|.|TRBV29-1
TGCAGCGACCTACAAGAGACCCAGTACTTC
CSDLQETQYF
>TRBJ2-3|.|.|TRBV6-1
TGTGCCAGCAGTGAATCGGGGCATAGCACAGATACGCAGTATTTT
CASSESGHSTDTQYF
>TRBJ2-1|.|TRBD2|TRBV3-1
TGTGCCAGCCGCCCCTCTAGCGGGAGGTCCTACAATGAGCAGTTCTTC
CASRPSSGRSYNEQFF
>TRBJ2-1|many|TRBD2|TRBV4-2
TGTGCCAGCAGCCAAGATCAAGGTAGCGGGAGGGCCGGTGAGCAGTTCTTC
CASSQDQGSGRAGEQFF
>TRBJ2-1|few|TRBD2|TRBV29-1
TGCAGCGGCCTCGGGACTAGCGGGAGGAGTGAGCAGTTCTTC
CSGLGTSGRSEQFF
>TRBJ2-2|few|.|TRBV20-1
TGCAGTGCTAGGGACATCGGGGCCGGGGAGCTGTTTTTT
CSARDIGAGELFF
>TRBJ2-3|.|TRBD2|TRBV12-3/TRBV12-4
TGTGCCAGCAGCCTACTAGCGGGGCCGGGCGCAGATACGCAGTATTTT
CASSLLAGPGADTQYF
>TRBJ2-1|.|.|TRBV7-8
TGTGCCAGCAGCCGCCTAAGCTGGAGCGGAGGATCCTACAATGAGCAGTTCTTC
CASSRLSWSGGSYNEQFF